This entry concerns a single T cell receptor (beta chain). Its antigen is as yet unknown. One end of the junction does not line up with germline, which may come from a read error. The data derive from a study of regulatory T cells in long-lasting Graves disease. Indicated time point: newly diagnosed GD, antithyroid drugs for less than 3 months. Extracted PBMC RNA gave rise to the TCR library. The authors built TCR beta libraries using iRepertoire HTBI primers and Arm-PCR of CDR3 regions. Per the original data handling: Identification across samples found fewer than 65 TRBV and around 15 TRBJ segments. MiXCR, run by TCRdb on the multiplex PCR reads, gives a single entry per CDR3 protein. The V and J calls come from TCRdb's annotation, not from the publication. The profile shows 350,000 to 450,000 distinct CDR3 sequences, 12% of them singletons. CDR3 length: 14 amino acids. Germline CDR1 and CDR2: SGHTA and FQGTGA.

General observations from the study: Because few samples were included, accuracy may have been lower.

These data are also associated with another study on T cells in Graves' hyperthyroidism and ophthalmopathy. That source reports: First-round RT-PCR targeting the TCR CDR3 was performed with the HTBI primer set. Among clonotypes expanded in thyroid above 0.001, most were also found in blood.

The sequencing here drew on peripheral blood mononuclear cells (PBMCs), taken at new diagnosis, from a patient treated with antithyroid drugs. The chain combines TRBV7-3 with TRBJ1-2; 7 positions match TRBD1. This TCR derives from a woman younger than 30 with Graves disease. This CDR3 reads CASSWDSNNHGYTF. CDR3 in DNA: TGTGCCAGCAGCTGGGACAGCAATAACCATGGCTACACCTTC. Full variable domain (outside the CDR3, taken from reference TRBV7-3 and TRBJ1-2): GAGVSQTPSNKVTEKGKYVELRCDPISGHTALYWYRQSLGQGPEFLIYFQGTGAADDSGLPNDRFFAVRPEGSVSTLKIQRTERGDSAVYLCASSWDSNNHGYTFGSGTRLTVV.